This T cell receptor (beta chain) was captured in a study of spatial heterogeneity in lung cancer. The time point was: sample taken at primary tumor resection. Sequencing of whole RNA from tumor, nontumor lung or frozen PBMC involved no sorting. This clonotype was recorded at least ten times. TCRdb recomputed calls from the 5' RACE reads with MiXCR, one row per CDR3 protein. The table lists 40,000 to 45,000 distinct CDR3 sequences, about 6.5% of them singletons, with around 43% in the top ten. This receptor was obtained from a female donor with early-stage non-small cell lung cancer. The input for sequencing was PBMCs, taken at surgery.

The CDR3 protein is CAWSVNRNYGYTF. CDR3 DNA: TGTGCCTGGAGTGTAAACAGGAACTATGGCTACACCTTC. V is TRBV30 and J is TRBJ1-2; perhaps TRBD1 as D (5 bases). Germline CDR1 is GTSNPN and CDR2 is SVGIG (reference sequence). Trimming took 0 bases from V and 2 from J, leaving 7 bases between them. CDR3 length: 13 amino acids.